This TCR beta chain is from a study of blood T cell repertoires in COVID-19. Background on the study: Sites in the United States, Italy and Spain provided acute and convalescent COVID-19 samples. Sources were T cells, B-cell-depleted T cells, or PBMCs; the material itself was cDNA or gDNA.

The CDR3 has 14 residues. Germline lookup yields CDR1 MNHNY and CDR2 SVGAGI (reference sequence). Trimming cost V 2 bases and J 7 bases; bases outside gene matches: 7. This clone was seen more than once but under ten times. Under the authors' procedure: Scientists estimated how many nucleated cells there were by amplifying reference gene primers. Only in-frame clones appear in the TCRdb table, and some are missing; sequencing was by immunoSEQ multiplex PCR. Clone size and the V and J calls come from that table; the DNA yielded D and trimming. The sample carries 55,000 to 75,000 clones, roughly 88% recorded once.

The chain links TRBV6-6 to TRBJ2-7; 8 bases match TRBD1. Sequences were obtained from peripheral blood. The receptor was derived from a human donor in a cohort sampled during active COVID-19. CDR3: CASSYPATGVEQYF. DNA of the CDR3: TGTGCCAGCAGTTACCCGGCGACAGGGGTTGAGCAGTACTTC.